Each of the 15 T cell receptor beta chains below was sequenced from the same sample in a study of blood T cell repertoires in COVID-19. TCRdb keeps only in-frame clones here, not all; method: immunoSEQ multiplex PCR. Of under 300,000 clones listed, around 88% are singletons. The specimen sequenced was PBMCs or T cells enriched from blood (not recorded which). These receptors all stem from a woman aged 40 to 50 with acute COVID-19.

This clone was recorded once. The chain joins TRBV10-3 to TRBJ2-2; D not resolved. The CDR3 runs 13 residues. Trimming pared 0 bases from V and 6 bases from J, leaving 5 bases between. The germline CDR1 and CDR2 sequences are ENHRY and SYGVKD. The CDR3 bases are TGTGCCATCAGTGAGTCCGGTCCCGGGGAGCTGTTTTTT. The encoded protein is CAISESGPGELFF.

CDR3 sequence reads: CASSEGTGFGYTF. DNA for the CDR3: TGTGCCAGCAGCGAAGGGACAGGGTTTGGCTACACCTTC. The V call is TRBV9, the J call TRBJ1-2; TRBD1 aligns across 9 bases. The CDR3 covers 13 residues. Germline CDR1 reads SGDLS; CDR2 reads YYNGEE. The trim removed 3 bases at V and 7 bases at J, leaving 4 bases unmatched.

Here the CDR3 reads CASSLIGGSSYNEQFF. CDR3 coding DNA: TGTGCCAGCAGCTTAATTGGCGGGAGTTCCTACAATGAGCAGTTCTTC. This chain links TRBV7-2 with TRBJ2-1; TRBD2 matches 7 bases. Germline assignment: CDR1 SGHTA and CDR2 FQGNSA. J gave up 1 base and V 2 bases, and 5 bases lay outside the gene matches. The CDR3 is 16 amino acids.

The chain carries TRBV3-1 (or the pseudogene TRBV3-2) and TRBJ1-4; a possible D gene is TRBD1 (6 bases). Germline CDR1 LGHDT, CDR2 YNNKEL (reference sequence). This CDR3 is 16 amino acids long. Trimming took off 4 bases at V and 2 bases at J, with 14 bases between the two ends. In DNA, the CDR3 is TGTGCCAGCAGCCTCCGGGGGGCCGTGACTAATGAAAAACTGTTTTTT. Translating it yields CASSLRGAVTNEKLFF.

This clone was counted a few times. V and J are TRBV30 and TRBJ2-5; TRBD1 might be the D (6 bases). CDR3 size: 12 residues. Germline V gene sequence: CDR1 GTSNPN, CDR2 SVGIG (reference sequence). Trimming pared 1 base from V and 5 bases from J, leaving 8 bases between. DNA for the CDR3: TGTGCCTGGAGTGGACAGGTCGAGACCCAGTACTTC. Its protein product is CAWSGQVETQYF.

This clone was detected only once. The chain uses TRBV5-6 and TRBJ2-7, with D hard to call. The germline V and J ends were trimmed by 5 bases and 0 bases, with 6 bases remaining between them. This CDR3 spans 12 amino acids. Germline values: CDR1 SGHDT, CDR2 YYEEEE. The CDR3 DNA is TGTGCCAGCAGTTACAGCTCCTACGAGCAGTACTTC. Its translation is CASSYSSYEQYF.

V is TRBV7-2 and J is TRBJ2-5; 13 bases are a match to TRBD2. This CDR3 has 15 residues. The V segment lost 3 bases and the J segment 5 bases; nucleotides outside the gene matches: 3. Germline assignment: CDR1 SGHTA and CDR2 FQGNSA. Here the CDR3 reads CASSFTSGGGETQYF. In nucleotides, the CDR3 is TGTGCCAGCAGCTTCACTAGCGGGGGGGGTGAGACCCAGTACTTC.

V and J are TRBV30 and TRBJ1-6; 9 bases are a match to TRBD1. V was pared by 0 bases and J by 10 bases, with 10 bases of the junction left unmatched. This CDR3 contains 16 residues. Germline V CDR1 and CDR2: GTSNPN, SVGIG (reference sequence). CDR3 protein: CAWSVRGTGLKSPLHF. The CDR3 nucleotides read TGTGCCTGGAGTGTACGCGGGACAGGGCTAAAATCACCCCTCCACTTT.

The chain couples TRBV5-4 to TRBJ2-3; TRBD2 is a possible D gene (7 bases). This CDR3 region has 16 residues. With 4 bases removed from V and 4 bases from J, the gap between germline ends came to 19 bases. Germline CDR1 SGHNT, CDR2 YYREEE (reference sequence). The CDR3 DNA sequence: TGTGCCAGCAGCCCACCGTGGGGGGGCAGCGCAGATACGCAGTATTTT. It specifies CASSPPWGGSADTQYF.

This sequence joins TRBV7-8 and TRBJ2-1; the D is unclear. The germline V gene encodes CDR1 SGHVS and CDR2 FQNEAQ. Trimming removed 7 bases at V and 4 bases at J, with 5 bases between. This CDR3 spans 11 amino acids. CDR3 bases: TGTGCCAGCACCCTTTACAATGAGCAGTTCTTC. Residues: CASTLYNEQFF.

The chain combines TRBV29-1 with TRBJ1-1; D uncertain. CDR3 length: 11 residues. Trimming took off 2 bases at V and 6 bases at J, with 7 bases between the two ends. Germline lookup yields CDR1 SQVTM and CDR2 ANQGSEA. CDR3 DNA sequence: TGCAGCGTTGAAACGAGAGCTGAAGCTTTCTTT. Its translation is CSVETRAEAFF.

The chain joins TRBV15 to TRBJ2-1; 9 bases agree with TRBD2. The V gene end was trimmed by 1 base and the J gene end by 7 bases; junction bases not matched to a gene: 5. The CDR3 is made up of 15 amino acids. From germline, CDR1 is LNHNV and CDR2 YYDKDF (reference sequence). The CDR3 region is CATSRALAGRNEQFF. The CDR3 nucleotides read TGTGCCACCAGCAGAGCCCTAGCGGGAAGGAATGAGCAGTTCTTC. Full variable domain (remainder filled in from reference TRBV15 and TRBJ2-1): DAMVIQNPRYQVTQFGKPVTLSCSQTLNHNVMYWYQQKSSQAPKLLFHYYDKDFNNEADTPDNFQSRRPNTSFCFLDIRSPGLGDTAMYLCATSRALAGRNEQFFGPGTRLTVL.

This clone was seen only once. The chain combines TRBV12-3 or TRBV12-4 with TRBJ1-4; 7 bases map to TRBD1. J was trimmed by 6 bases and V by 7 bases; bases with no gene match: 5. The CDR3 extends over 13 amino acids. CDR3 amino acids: CASKTGDDEKLFF. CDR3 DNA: TGTGCCAGCAAAACAGGGGATGATGAAAAACTGTTTTTT.

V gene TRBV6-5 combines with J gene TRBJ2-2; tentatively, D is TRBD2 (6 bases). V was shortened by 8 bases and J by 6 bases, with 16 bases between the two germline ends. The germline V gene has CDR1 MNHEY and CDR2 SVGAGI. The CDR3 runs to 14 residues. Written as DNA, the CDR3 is TGTGCCAGCGAACCCTATACGGGGGCCGGGGAGCTGTTTTTT. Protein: CASEPYTGAGELFF.

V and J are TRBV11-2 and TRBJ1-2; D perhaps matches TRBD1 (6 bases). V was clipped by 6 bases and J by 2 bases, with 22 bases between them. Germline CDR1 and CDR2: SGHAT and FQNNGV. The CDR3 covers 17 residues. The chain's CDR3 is CASRAITGGRLNYGYTF. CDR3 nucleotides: TGTGCCAGCAGGGCGATAACGGGGGGCCGCTTGAACTATGGCTACACCTTC.